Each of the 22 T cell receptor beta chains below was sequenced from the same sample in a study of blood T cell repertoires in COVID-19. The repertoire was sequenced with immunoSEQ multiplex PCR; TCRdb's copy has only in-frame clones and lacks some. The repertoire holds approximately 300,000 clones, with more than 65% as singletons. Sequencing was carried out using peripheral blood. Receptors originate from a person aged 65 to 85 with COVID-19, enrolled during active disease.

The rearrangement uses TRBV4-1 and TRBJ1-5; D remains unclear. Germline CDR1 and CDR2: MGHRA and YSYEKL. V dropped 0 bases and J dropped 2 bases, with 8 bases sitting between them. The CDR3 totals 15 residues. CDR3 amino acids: CASSQEEARNQPQHF. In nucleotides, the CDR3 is TGCGCCAGCAGCCAAGAAGAGGCACGCAATCAGCCCCAGCATTTT.

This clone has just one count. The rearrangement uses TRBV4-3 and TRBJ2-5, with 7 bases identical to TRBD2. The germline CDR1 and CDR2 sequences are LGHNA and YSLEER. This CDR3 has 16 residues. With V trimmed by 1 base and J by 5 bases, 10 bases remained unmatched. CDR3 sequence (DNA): TGCGCCAGCAGCCAAGGGGAGCGGGGTGTGCGGGAGACCCAGTACTTC. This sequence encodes CASSQGERGVRETQYF.

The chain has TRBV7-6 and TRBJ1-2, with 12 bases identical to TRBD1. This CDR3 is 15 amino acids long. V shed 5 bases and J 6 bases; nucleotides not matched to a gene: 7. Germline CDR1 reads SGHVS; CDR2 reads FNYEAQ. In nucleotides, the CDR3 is TGTGCCAGCAGCCAAATAGGGACAGGGGGCGATGGCTACACCTTC. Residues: CASSQIGTGGDGYTF.

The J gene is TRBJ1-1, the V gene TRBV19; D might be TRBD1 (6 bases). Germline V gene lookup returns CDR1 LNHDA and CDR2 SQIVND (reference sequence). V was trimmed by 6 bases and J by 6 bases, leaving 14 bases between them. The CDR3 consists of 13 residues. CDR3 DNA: TGTGCCAGTAGCCCAAACAGGGAATCTGAAGCTTTCTTT. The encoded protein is CASSPNRESEAFF.

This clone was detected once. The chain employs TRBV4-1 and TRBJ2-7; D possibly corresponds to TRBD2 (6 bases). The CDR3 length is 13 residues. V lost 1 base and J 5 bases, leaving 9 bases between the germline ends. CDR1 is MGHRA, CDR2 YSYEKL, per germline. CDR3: CASSQGDFDEQYF. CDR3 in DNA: TGCGCCAGCAGCCAAGGGGACTTCGACGAGCAGTACTTC.

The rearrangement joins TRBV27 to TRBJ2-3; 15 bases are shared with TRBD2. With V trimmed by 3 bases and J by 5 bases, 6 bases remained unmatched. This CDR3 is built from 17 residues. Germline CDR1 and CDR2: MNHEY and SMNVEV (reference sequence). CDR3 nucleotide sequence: TGTGCCAGCAGTTTTTTGGGACTAGCGGGAGGTTTAGATACGCAGTATTTT. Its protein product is CASSFLGLAGGLDTQYF.

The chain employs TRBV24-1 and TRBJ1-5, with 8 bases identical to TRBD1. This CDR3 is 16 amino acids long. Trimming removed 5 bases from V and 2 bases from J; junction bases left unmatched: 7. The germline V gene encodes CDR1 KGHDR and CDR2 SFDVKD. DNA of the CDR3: TGTGCCACCAGTGTCCCAGACAGGGGTGGCAATCAGCCCCAGCATTTT. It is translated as CATSVPDRGGNQPQHF.

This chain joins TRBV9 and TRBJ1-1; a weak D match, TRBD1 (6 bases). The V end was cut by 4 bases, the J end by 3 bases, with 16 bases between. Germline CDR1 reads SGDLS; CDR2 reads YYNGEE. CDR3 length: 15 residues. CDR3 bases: TGTGCCAGCAGCCTAGGGGGGGGCAGTCACACTGAAGCTTTCTTT. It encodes CASSLGGGSHTEAFF.

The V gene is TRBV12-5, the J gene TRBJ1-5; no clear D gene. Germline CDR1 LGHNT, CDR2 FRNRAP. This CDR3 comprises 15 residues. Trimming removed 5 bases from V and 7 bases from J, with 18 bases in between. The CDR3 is CASGPGPLCGQPQHF. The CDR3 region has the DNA TGTGCTAGTGGTCCCGGGCCGTTATGCGGGCAGCCCCAGCATTTT.

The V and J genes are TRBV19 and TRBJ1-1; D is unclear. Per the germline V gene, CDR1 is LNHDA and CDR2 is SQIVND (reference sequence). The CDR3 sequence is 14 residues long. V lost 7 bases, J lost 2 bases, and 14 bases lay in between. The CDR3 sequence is CASTKGGVNTEAFF. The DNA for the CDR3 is TGTGCCAGTACGAAAGGCGGGGTCAACACTGAAGCTTTCTTT.

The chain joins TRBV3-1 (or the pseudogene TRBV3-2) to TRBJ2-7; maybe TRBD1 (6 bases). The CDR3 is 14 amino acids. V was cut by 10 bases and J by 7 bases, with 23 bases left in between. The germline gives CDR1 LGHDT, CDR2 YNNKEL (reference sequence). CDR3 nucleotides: TGTGCCACATGGGATGGGACATCCAGAGGTGAGCAGTACTTC. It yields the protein CATWDGTSRGEQYF.

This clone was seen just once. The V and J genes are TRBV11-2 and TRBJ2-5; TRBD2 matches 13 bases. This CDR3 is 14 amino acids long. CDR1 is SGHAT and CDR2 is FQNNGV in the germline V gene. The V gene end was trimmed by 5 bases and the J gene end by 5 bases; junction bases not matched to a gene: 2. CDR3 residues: CASSPLAGGETQYF. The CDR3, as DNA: TGTGCCAGCAGCCCACTAGCGGGGGGGGAGACCCAGTACTTC.

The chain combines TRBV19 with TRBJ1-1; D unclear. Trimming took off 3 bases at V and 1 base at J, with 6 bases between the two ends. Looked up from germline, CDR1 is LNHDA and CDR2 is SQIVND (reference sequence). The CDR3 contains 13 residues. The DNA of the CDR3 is TGTGCCAGTAGTATTTCGGGGAACACTGAAGCTTTCTTT. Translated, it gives CASSISGNTEAFF.

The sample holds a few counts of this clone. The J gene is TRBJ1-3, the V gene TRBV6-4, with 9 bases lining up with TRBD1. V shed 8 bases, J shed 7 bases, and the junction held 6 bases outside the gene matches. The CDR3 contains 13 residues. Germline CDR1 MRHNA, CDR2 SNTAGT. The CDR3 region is CASAGTGRNTIYF. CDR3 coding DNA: TGTGCCAGCGCCGGGACAGGGAGGAACACCATATATTTT.

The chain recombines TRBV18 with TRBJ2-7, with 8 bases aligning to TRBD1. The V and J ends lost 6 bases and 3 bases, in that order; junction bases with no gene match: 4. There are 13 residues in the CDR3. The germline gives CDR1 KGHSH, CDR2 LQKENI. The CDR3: CASSPGQDYEQYF. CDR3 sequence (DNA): TGTGCCAGCTCGCCGGGACAGGACTACGAGCAGTACTTC.

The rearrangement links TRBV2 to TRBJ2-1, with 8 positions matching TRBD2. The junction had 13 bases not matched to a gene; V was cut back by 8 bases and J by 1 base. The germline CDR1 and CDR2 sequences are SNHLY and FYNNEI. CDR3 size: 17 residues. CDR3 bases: TGTGCCAGCGGAGTTTTTGGCGGGGGGTGGTCCTACAATGAGCAGTTCTTC. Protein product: CASGVFGGGWSYNEQFF.

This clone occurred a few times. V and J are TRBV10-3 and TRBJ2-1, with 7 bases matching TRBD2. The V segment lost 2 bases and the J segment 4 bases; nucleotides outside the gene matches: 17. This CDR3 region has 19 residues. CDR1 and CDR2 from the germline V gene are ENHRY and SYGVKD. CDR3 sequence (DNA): TGTGCCATCAGTGAGCCAGGGCGTAGGTCGGGAGGAAGGTACAATGAGCAGTTCTTC. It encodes CAISEPGRRSGGRYNEQFF.

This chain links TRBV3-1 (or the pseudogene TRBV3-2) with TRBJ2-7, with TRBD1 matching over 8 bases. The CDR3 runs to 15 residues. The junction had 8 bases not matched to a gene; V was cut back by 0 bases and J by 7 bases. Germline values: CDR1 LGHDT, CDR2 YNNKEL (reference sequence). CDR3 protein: CASSQDPGGLGEQYF. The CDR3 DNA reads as TGTGCCAGCAGCCAAGACCCAGGGGGCTTGGGGGAGCAGTACTTC.

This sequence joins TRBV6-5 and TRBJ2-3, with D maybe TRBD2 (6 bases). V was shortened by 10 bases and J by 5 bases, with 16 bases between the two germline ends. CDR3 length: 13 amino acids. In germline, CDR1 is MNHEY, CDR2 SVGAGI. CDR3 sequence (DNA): TGTGCCACAACCCCCGGGGGACGAGATACGCAGTATTTT. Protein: CATTPGGRDTQYF.

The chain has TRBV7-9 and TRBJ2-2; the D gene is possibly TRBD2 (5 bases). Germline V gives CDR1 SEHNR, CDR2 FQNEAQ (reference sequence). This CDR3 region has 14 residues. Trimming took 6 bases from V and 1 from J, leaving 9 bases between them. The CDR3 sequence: CASRPGENTGELFF. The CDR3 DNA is TGTGCCAGCAGACCCGGGGAGAACACCGGGGAGCTGTTTTTT. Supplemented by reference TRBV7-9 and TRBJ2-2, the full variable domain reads DTGVSQNPRHKITKRGQNVTFRCDPISEHNRLYWYRQTLGQGPEFLTYFQNEAQLEKSRLLSDRFSAERPKGSFSTLEIQRTEQGDSAMYLCASRPGENTGELFFGEGSRLTVL.

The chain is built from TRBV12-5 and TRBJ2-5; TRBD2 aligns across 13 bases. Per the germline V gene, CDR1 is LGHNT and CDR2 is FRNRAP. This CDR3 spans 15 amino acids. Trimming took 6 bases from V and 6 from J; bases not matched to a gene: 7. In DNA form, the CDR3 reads TGTGCTAGTGGCTCCGGGACTAGCGGGGACCAGACCCAGTACTTC. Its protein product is CASGSGTSGDQTQYF.

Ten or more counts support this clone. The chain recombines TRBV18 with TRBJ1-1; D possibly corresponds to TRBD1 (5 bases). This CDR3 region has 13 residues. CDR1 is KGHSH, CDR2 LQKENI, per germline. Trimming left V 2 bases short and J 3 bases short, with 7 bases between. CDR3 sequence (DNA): TGTGCCAGCTCACCAGGAGGGGACACTGAAGCTTTCTTT. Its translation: CASSPGGDTEAFF.